The 32 T cell receptor beta chains below were found in one sample sequenced in a study of T cells in Graves' hyperthyroidism and ophthalmopathy (dated by TCRdb to about 2019). The method was multiplex PCR. This sample was sequenced with an Illumina HiSeq 2000. The TCR beta CDR3 regions were amplified from the RNA transcripts. A first-round RT-PCR of the TCR CDR3 used the HTBI primer set with the Qiagen OneStep RT-PCR kit. In TCRdb, the public reads were trimmed at Q25 with fastp and aligned with MiXCR, with productive beta chains retained. Rows with one shared CDR3 protein collapse into an entry with the most common genes and DNA. For this sample there are 300,000 to 450,000 distinct CDR3 sequences; about 15% appear just once. Around a fifth of the sample is in the top ten clones. The sample was blood. These receptor sequences come from a woman aged 30 to 39 with Graves' ophthalmopathy.

This clonotype showed up many times. This chain connects TRBV3-1 to TRBJ1-2; 8 nucleotides align to TRBD1. The germline CDR1 and CDR2 sequences are LGHDT and YNNKEL (reference sequence). CDR3 size: 16 residues. V lost 4 bases and J lost 8; bases outside the gene matches: 15. CDR3 sequence (DNA): TGTGCCAGCAGCCCACTCGCGGCAGGGGGCAAAGGAGGCTACACCTTC. Translation gives CASSPLAAGGKGGYTF.

As concerns this clonotype: The junction does not match germline at one end; this may be a read error. This rearrangement joins TRBV5-1 to TRBJ2-7, with 7 bases matching TRBD1. The CDR3 loop spans 13 amino acids. Germline values: CDR1 SGHRS, CDR2 YFSETQ. CDR3 bases: TGCGCCAGCAGCCCCGGGACAGCATACGGGCAGTACTTC. Protein: CASSPGTAYGQYF.

This clonotype was found many times. V usage is TRBV20-1 and J usage is TRBJ2-7, with 14 positions matching TRBD2. The ends lost 3 bases at V and 0 bases at J; junction bases unmatched: 7. Germline V lookup: CDR1 DFQATT, CDR2 SNEGSKA (reference sequence). This CDR3 is built from 17 residues. The CDR3 sequence is CSASGTSGGRSSYEQYF. CDR3 nucleotide sequence: TGCAGTGCTAGTGGGACTAGCGGGGGTCGGAGCTCCTACGAGCAGTACTTC.

This clonotype has a handful of counts. The chain recombines TRBV6-1 with TRBJ2-7; no firm D call. Germline-derived CDR1 and CDR2 are MNHNS and SASEGT. Trimming pared 6 bases from V and 6 bases from J, leaving 15 bases between. This CDR3 spans 13 amino acids. The CDR3 loop reads CASSQGPFLEQYF. CDR3 sequence (DNA): TGTGCCAGCAGCCAAGGACCCTTCCTCGAGCAGTACTTC.

The V gene is TRBV2, the J gene TRBJ2-1; no firm D call. The CDR3 runs 11 residues. Germline values: CDR1 SNHLY, CDR2 FYNNEI. Trimming took off 7 bases at V and 10 bases at J, with 11 bases between the two ends. DNA of the CDR3: TGTGCCAGCACCCTTCGACGGGAGCAGTTCTTC. Amino acids: CASTLRREQFF.

This clonotype was recorded at least ten times. V is TRBV20-1 and J is TRBJ2-1, with 9 positions matching TRBD2. The germline V gene has CDR1 DFQATT and CDR2 SNEGSKA (reference sequence). V trimming: 0 bases; J trimming: 0 bases; junction bases outside the gene matches: 0. This CDR3 has 15 residues. In DNA, the CDR3 is TGCAGTGCTAGAGATAGCGGGGGCTCCTACAATGAGCAGTTCTTC. Its protein is CSARDSGGSYNEQFF.

This clonotype was found many times. This sequence joins TRBV13 and TRBJ2-5; 7 bases are a match to TRBD2. CDR3 size: 14 residues. CDR1 and CDR2 from the germline V gene are PRHDT and FYEKMQ (reference sequence). V shed 5 bases, J shed 3 bases, and the junction held 6 bases outside the gene matches. The CDR3, as DNA: TGTGCCAGCAGCCCCGGACTAGTAAAAGAGACCCAGTACTTC. Amino acid sequence: CASSPGLVKETQYF.

This clonotype turned up a few times. The chain is built from TRBV19 and TRBJ1-6, with D perhaps matching TRBD1 (5 bases). CDR1 is LNHDA, CDR2 SQIVND, per germline (reference sequence). The V gene lost 7 bases and the J gene lost 7 bases, with 14 bases spanning the gap. There are 14 residues in the CDR3. CDR3 bases: TGTGCCAGTACTTTGCTTGGGGGAAATTCACCCCTCCACTTT. As protein: CASTLLGGNSPLHF.

This chain joins TRBV24-1 and TRBJ1-4; D uncertain. The length of the CDR3 is 15 residues. Germline V gene lookup returns CDR1 KGHDR and CDR2 SFDVKD. Deletions cut 3 bases from V and 2 bases from J, with 9 bases between. CDR3 sequence: CATSDGTVTNEKLFF. The CDR3 DNA is TGTGCCACCAGTGATGGCACAGTGACTAATGAAAAACTGTTTTTT.

The chain has TRBV15 and TRBJ1-5; D is undetermined. Germline V gives CDR1 LNHNV, CDR2 YYDKDF (reference sequence). The CDR3 contains 16 residues. Trimming removed 0 bases from V and 3 bases from J, with 12 bases in between. CDR3 loop: CATSRDRGSSNQPQHF. In DNA form, the CDR3 reads TGTGCCACCAGCAGAGACCGGGGATCATCCAATCAGCCCCAGCATTTT.

At least ten counts were recorded for this clonotype. The gene calls are TRBV6-1 and TRBJ1-2; TRBD1 aligns across 9 bases. V trimming: 5 bases; J trimming: 10 bases; junction bases outside the gene matches: 5. The CDR3 loop spans 12 amino acids. The V gene's germline CDR1 is MNHNS and CDR2 SASEGT. The CDR3 DNA reads TGTGCCAGCAGTCCGGACAGGGGAGTCTACACCTTC. Residues: CASSPDRGVYTF.

This chain joins TRBV24-1 and TRBJ1-1; D not certain. V gave up 8 bases and J gave up 4 bases, with 16 bases separating them. CDR1 is KGHDR, CDR2 SFDVKD, per germline. The CDR3 is made up of 14 amino acids. CDR3 region: CATIDIEAGTEAFF. The CDR3 DNA follows: TGTGCCACCATCGATATCGAGGCGGGCACTGAAGCTTTCTTT.

The J gene is TRBJ2-1, the V gene TRBV6-4; 11 bases are shared with TRBD1. Trimming cost V 2 bases and J 7 bases; bases outside gene matches: 1. From germline, CDR1 is MRHNA and CDR2 SNTAGT. The CDR3 extends over 14 amino acids. Here the CDR3 DNA reads TGTGCCAGCAGTGACGGGACAGGGGGGAATGAGCAGTTCTTC. Amino acid sequence: CASSDGTGGNEQFF.

The table lists this clonotype with many counts. This sequence joins TRBV3-1 and TRBJ1-1; D remains unclear. The CDR3 has 13 residues. Looked up from germline, CDR1 is LGHDT and CDR2 is YNNKEL (reference sequence). Trimming shortened V by 4 bases and J by 8 bases, and 14 bases separated the two germline ends. The CDR3 loop is CASSPRIGTEAFF. Here the CDR3 DNA reads TGTGCCAGCAGCCCGCGAATAGGTACGGAAGCTTTCTTT.

This clonotype was recorded many times. This chain connects TRBV7-8 to TRBJ2-5; D might be TRBD1 or TRBD2, each matching 5 bases. CDR3 length equals 16 residues. Per germline, CDR1 SGHVS and CDR2 FQNEAQ. V was shortened by 5 bases and J by 5 bases, with 21 bases between the two germline ends. CDR3 amino acids: CASSKTVASEGETQYF. The CDR3 DNA follows: TGTGCCAGCAGCAAAACAGTAGCGTCCGAGGGGGAGACCCAGTACTTC. Based on the CDR3 plus reference TRBV7-8 and TRBJ2-5, the full variable domain is GAGVSQSPRYKVAKRGQDVALRCDPISGHVSLFWYQQALGQGPEFLTYFQNEAQLDKSGLPSDRFFAERPEGSVSTLKIQRTQQEDSAVYLCASSKTVASEGETQYFGPGTRLLVL.

This clonotype has a count of ten or more. The chain combines TRBV20-1 with TRBJ1-2; 7 bases fit TRBD1. The CDR3 spans 14 residues. Germline CDR1 DFQATT, CDR2 SNEGSKA (reference sequence). V shed 1 base and J 4 bases; nucleotides not matched to a gene: 6. CDR3 in amino acids: CSARGQGSGYGYTF. The CDR3 DNA is TGCAGTGCTAGAGGACAGGGTAGTGGCTATGGCTACACCTTC.

At least ten counts were recorded for this clonotype. J is TRBJ2-7 and V is TRBV6-1; TRBD1 aligns across 8 bases. The CDR3 extends over 17 amino acids. Losses at the gene ends were 6 bases for V and 3 bases for J; bases not matched to a gene: 16. From germline, CDR1 is MNHNS and CDR2 SASEGT. CDR3 in amino acids: CASRSLGGGQGFYEQYF. For the CDR3, the DNA is TGTGCCAGCAGATCACTAGGTGGTGGACAGGGTTTCTACGAGCAGTACTTC.

This clonotype was picked up many times. V is TRBV9 and J is TRBJ2-3; D gene uncertain. Germline V gene data show CDR1 as SGDLS and CDR2 as YYNGEE. The ends were cut back, 3 bases at V and 8 bases at J, with 16 bases in the middle. CDR3 length: 14 residues. CDR3 protein: CASSGSQATRTQYF. The CDR3 region has the DNA TGTGCCAGCAGCGGTAGTCAGGCAACCCGTACGCAGTATTTT. Full variable domain (outside the CDR3, taken from reference TRBV9 and TRBJ2-3): DSGVTQTPKHLITATGQRVTLRCSPRSGDLSVYWYQQSLDQGLQFLIQYYNGEERAKGNILERFSAQQFPDLHSELNLSSLELGDSALYFCASSGSQATRTQYFGPGTRLTVL.

This clonotype was seen at least ten times. The chain links TRBV12-3 or TRBV12-4 to TRBJ1-1; D is unresolved. This CDR3 is 14 amino acids long. Deletions cut 6 bases from V and 6 bases from J, with 17 bases between. The DNA for the CDR3 is TGTGCCAGCAGCCTCAAATCTGGGTCGTCTGAAGCTTTCTTT. It is translated as CASSLKSGSSEAFF.

This clonotype was seen repeatedly, ten times or more. The chain employs TRBV18 and TRBJ1-1; D gene uncertain. Germline V gives CDR1 KGHSH, CDR2 LQKENI. Trimming took off 2 bases at V and 1 base at J, with 20 bases between the two ends. The CDR3 is 18 residues long. This CDR3 reads CASSPNNAAQKRNTEAFF. The DNA of the CDR3 is TGTGCCAGCTCACCAAACAACGCGGCTCAAAAGCGGAACACTGAAGCTTTCTTT.

This clonotype was observed a handful of times. This sequence joins TRBV10-3 and TRBJ2-7, with D uncertain. The CDR3 has 14 residues. Germline loops: CDR1 ENHRY, CDR2 SYGVKD. The germline V and J ends were trimmed by 4 bases and 4 bases, with 14 bases remaining between them. DNA of the CDR3: TGTGCCATCAGTGGGTATAACAGCCTATACGAGCAGTACTTC. It specifies CAISGYNSLYEQYF.

The sample holds many counts of this clonotype. The V and J genes are TRBV20-1 and TRBJ2-5; D is unresolved. This CDR3 comprises 14 residues. The germline V and J ends were trimmed by 0 bases and 1 base, with 9 bases remaining between them. Per the germline V gene, CDR1 is DFQATT and CDR2 is SNEGSKA (reference sequence). CDR3 bases: TGCAGTGCTAGAGATTTGAAGAGCCAAGAGACCCAGTACTTC. The encoded protein is CSARDLKSQETQYF.

A few counts support this clonotype. The chain recombines TRBV7-8 with TRBJ1-2, with no clear D. Germline assignment: CDR1 SGHVS and CDR2 FQNEAQ. The V end was cut by 5 bases, the J end by 6 bases, with 16 bases between. This CDR3 is 14 amino acids long. Written as DNA, the CDR3 is TGTGCCAGCAGCCCAGGCCCAGACCCAGATGGCTACACCTTC. It is translated as CASSPGPDPDGYTF.

This chain's CDR3 is CSAIPVRSFDGYTF. DNA of the CDR3: TGCAGTGCTATCCCAGTTCGGTCTTTCGATGGCTACACCTTC. The chain recombines TRBV20-1 with TRBJ1-2; D gene uncertain. Between the trimmed V and J ends, which lost 4 bases and 6 bases, there was a span of 18 bases. The CDR3 loop spans 14 amino acids. CDR1 DFQATT and CDR2 SNEGSKA come from the germline V gene (reference sequence).

This clonotype was seen only a few times. V is TRBV5-1 and J is TRBJ2-1, with D uncertain. The germline V gene has CDR1 SGHRS and CDR2 YFSETQ. CDR3 length: 12 residues. Trimming removed 5 bases at V and 5 bases at J, with 8 bases between. This CDR3 reads CASRLGNNEQFF. Here the CDR3 DNA reads TGCGCCAGCAGGCTAGGGAACAATGAGCAGTTCTTC.

This clonotype was recorded at least ten times. The rearrangement joins TRBV4-1 to TRBJ2-1; tentative D call: TRBD1 (5 bases). V was clipped by 0 bases and J by 11 bases, with 23 bases between them. This CDR3 has 17 amino acids. Per germline, CDR1 MGHRA and CDR2 YSYEKL. CDR3 sequence reads: CASSQDYLGPPRVQQFF. CDR3 bases: TGCGCCAGCAGCCAAGATTACTTGGGGCCGCCCCGCGTTCAGCAGTTCTTC.

This clonotype was counted many times. V is TRBV7-2 and J is TRBJ1-4; D is unresolved. The CDR3 has 15 amino acids. The V end lost 1 base, the J end lost 5 bases, and 11 bases lay between the germline ends. Germline-derived CDR1 and CDR2 are SGHTA and FQGNSA. The CDR3 sequence is CASSLGQFRNEKLFF. The CDR3 bases are TGTGCCAGCAGCTTAGGGCAGTTTCGAAATGAAAAACTGTTTTTT.

This clonotype was seen many times. The J gene is TRBJ1-5, the V gene TRBV28, with D possibly being TRBD1 (6 bases). The V gene's germline CDR1 is MDHEN and CDR2 SYDVKM. Trimming left V 5 bases short and J 5 bases short, with 19 bases between. CDR3 length equals 16 residues. The CDR3 DNA is TGTGCCAGCAGTCCCCATTCCCTCCGACAGGATCAGCCCCAGCATTTT. Amino acid sequence: CASSPHSLRQDQPQHF.

This clonotype was detected ten times or more. This sequence joins TRBV20-1 and TRBJ1-1; no firm D call. V shed 0 bases and J shed 0 bases, with 8 bases lying between them. Germline assignment: CDR1 DFQATT and CDR2 SNEGSKA (reference sequence). The CDR3 sequence is 14 residues long. CDR3 nucleotides: TGCAGTGCTAGAGATCGGGCGGTGAACACTGAAGCTTTCTTT. It translates to CSARDRAVNTEAFF.

This clonotype was recorded many times. The rearrangement links TRBV9 to TRBJ1-6; perhaps TRBD1 as D (6 bases). This CDR3 region has 13 residues. Germline lookup yields CDR1 SGDLS and CDR2 YYNGEE. Trimming took 3 bases from V and 13 from J, leaving 14 bases between them. CDR3 DNA: TGTGCCAGCAGCGCGGACGAGGGGGGTCCCCTCCACTTT. As protein: CASSADEGGPLHF.

This clonotype was counted ten times or more. The rearrangement links TRBV6-5 to TRBJ1-1; maybe TRBD1 (6 bases). There are 16 residues in the CDR3. Trimming cost V 0 bases and J 5 bases, with 16 bases left between them. Germline lookup yields CDR1 MNHEY and CDR2 SVGAGI. CDR3 amino acids: CASSYSRSGGNTEAFF. In DNA, the CDR3 is TGTGCCAGCAGTTACTCGAGGTCGGGGGGCAATACTGAAGCTTTCTTT.

This clonotype appeared many times. The rearrangement joins TRBV3-1 to TRBJ2-6; TRBD1 is a possible D gene (6 bases). Germline V lookup: CDR1 LGHDT, CDR2 YNNKEL (reference sequence). V lost 7 bases, J lost 2 bases, and 9 bases lay in between. The CDR3 has 14 amino acids. CDR3 sequence: CASKTGTGANVLTF. CDR3 sequence (DNA): TGTGCCAGCAAAACAGGGACTGGGGCCAACGTCCTGACTTTC.